This T cell receptor (beta chain) was retrieved from a study of T cells in Graves' hyperthyroidism and ophthalmopathy. Study context: Peripheral blood was collected at initial diagnosis, before any treatment. Study findings and constraints: Most clonotypes expanded in thyroid above 0.001 were likewise present in blood. Model predictions of ophthalmopathy came a median approximately seven months before onset.

Stable hyperthyroidism: no ophthalmopathy progression over 18 months of follow-up. Using RNA transcripts as the source, TCR beta CDR3 regions were amplified. Researchers ran a first-round RT-PCR on the TCR CDR3 using the HTBI primer set. One entry per CDR3 protein, called by TCRdb with MiXCR from the multiplex PCR reads. Altogether more than 500,000 distinct CDR3 sequences are present, 15% to 20% being singletons, with the ten largest covering 3.8%. Per the germline V gene, CDR1 is SSHAT and CDR2 is FNYEAQ (reference sequence). This CDR3 has 15 amino acids. This clonotype was found many times. The antigen remains undetermined. The junction departs from the called germline gene at one end, perhaps through a read error.

The specimen sequenced was blood. V gene TRBV7-7 combines with J gene TRBJ2-7, with 10 bases aligning to TRBD2. This TCR derives from a woman aged 25-40 years with Graves' hyperthyroidism. For the CDR3, the DNA is TGTGCTAGCAGCGCGGGGACTAGCGAGACCTACGAGCAGTACTTC. Its protein product is CASSAGTSETYEQYF.